The rows below give T cell receptor beta chains drawn from one sample of a study of blood T cell repertoires in COVID-19. Assay: immunoSEQ multiplex PCR; the TCRdb copy retains only in-frame clones and omits some. This table holds 200,000 or so clones, 80% to 85% found once. Source material: PBMCs or T cells enriched from blood (not recorded which). The receptors here all came from a middle-aged man who had recovered from COVID-19. Each CDR3 is given with its conserved first and last residue.

V: TRBV19; CDR3: CASSRGVNTEAFF
V: TRBV7-9; CDR3: CASSEDSGSYNSPLHF
V: TRBV9; CDR3: CASSVGQRTEETQYF
V: TRBV4-2; CDR3: CASSPDRALQGLGELFF
V: TRBV2; CDR3: CASSGLPMGQSYSNQPQHF
V: TRBV2; CDR3: CASSGTQGNEKLFF
V: TRBV4-2; CDR3: CASSQDLGGGDPSSYNEQFF
V: TRBV19; CDR3: CASSYRPLPGNTIYF
V: TRBV9; CDR3: CASSGQRDRGYTGELFF
V: TRBV5-8; CDR3: CASRITGGEYSPLHF
V: TRBV7-9; CDR3: CASSWGDRATYGYTF
V: TRBV2; CDR3: CASNRQTGRGYGYTF
V: TRBV5-6; CDR3: CASSWGTVATDTQYF
V: TRBV30; CDR3: CAWSVLSANNQPQHF
V: TRBV2; CDR3: CASSEARTVRTGELFF
V: TRBV7-9; CDR3: CASSSRLAGGLSGEQFF
V: TRBV28; CDR3: CASSFPRQGTEAFF
V: TRBV2; CDR3: CASSERGGNTEAFF
V: TRBV6-6; CDR3: CASSYRRGEAEAFF
V: TRBV7-7; CDR3: CASSLAPSTGELFF